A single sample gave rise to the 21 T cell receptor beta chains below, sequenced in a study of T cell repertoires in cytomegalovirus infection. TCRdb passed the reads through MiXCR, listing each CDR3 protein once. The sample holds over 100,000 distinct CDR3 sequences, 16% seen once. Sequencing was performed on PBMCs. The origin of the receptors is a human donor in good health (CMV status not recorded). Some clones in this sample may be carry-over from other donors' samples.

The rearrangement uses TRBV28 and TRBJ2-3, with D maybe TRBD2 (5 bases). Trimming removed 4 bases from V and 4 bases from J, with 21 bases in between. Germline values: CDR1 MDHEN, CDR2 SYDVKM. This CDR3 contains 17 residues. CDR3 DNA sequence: TGTGCCAGCAGTTCAGGAACCGGCGTAGCGTTGTCAGATACGCAGTATTTT. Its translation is CASSSGTGVALSDTQYF. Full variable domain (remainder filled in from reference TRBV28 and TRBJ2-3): DVKVTQSSRYLVKRTGEKVFLECVQDMDHENMFWYRQDPGLGLRLIYFSYDVKMKEKGDIPEGYSVSREKKERFSLILESASTNQTSMYLCASSSGTGVALSDTQYFGPGTRLTVL.

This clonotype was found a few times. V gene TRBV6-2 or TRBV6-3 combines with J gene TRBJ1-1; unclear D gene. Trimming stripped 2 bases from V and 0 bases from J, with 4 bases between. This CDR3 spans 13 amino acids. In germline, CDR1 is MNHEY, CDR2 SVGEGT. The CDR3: CASSYRLNTEAFF. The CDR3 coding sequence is TGTGCCAGCAGTTACCGCCTGAACACTGAAGCTTTCTTT.

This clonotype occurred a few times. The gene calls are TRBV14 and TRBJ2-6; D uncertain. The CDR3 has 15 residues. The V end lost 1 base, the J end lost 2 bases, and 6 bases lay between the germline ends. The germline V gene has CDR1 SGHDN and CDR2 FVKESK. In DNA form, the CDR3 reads TGTGCCAGCAGCCAAGCTAGGCCTGGGGCCAACGTCCTGACTTTC. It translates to CASSQARPGANVLTF.

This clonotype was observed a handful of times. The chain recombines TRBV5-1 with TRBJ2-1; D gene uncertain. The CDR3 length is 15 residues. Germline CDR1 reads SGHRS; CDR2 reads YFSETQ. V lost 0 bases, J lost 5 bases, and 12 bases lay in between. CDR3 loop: CASSLGGTLHNEQFF. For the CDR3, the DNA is TGCGCCAGCAGCTTGGGGGGTACCCTTCACAATGAGCAGTTCTTC.

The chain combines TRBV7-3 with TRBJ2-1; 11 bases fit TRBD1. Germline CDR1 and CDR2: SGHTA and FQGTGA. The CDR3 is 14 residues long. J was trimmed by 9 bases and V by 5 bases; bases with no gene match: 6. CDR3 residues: CASSTGQGEVEQFF. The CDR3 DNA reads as TGTGCCAGCAGCACGGGACAGGGGGAGGTTGAGCAGTTCTTC.

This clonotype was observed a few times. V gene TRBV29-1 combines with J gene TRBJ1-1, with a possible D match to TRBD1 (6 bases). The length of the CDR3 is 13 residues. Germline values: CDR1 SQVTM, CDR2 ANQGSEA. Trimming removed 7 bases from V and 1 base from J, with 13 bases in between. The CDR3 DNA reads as TGCAGCGCCGTCCGGGACAAGAACACTGAAGCTTTCTTT. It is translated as CSAVRDKNTEAFF.

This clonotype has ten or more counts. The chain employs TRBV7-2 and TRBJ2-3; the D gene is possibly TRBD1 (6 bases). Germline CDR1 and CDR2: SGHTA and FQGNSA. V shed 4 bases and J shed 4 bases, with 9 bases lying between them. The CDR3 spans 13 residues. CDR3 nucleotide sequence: TGTGCCAGCAGCTCACAGGGCCCAGATACGCAGTATTTT. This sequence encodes CASSSQGPDTQYF. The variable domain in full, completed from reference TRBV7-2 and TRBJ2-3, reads GAGVSQSPSNKVTEKGKDVELRCDPISGHTALYWYRQSLGQGLEFLIYFQGNSAPDKSGLPSDRFSAERTGGSVSTLTIQRTQQEDSAVYLCASSSQGPDTQYFGPGTRLTVL.

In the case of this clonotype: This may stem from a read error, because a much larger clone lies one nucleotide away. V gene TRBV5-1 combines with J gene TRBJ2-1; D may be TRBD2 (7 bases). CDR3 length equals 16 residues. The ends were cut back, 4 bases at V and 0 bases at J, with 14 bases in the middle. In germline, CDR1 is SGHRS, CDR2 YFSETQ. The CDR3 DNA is TGCGCCAGCAGCAGTTGGCGGGGGCTCTCCTACAATGAGCAGTTCTTC. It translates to CASSSWRGLSYNEQFF.

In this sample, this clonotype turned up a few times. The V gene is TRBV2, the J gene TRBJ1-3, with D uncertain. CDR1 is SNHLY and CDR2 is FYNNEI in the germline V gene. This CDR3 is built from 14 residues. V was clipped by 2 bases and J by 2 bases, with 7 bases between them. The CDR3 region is CASSEPNAGNTIYF. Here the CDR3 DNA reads TGTGCCAGCAGTGAACCGAATGCTGGAAACACCATATATTTT. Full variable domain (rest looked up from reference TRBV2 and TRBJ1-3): EPEVTQTPSHQVTQMGQEVILRCVPISNHLYFYWYRQILGQKVEFLVSFYNNEISEKSEIFDDQFSVERPDGSNFTLKIRSTKLEDSAMYFCASSEPNAGNTIYFGEGSWLTVV.

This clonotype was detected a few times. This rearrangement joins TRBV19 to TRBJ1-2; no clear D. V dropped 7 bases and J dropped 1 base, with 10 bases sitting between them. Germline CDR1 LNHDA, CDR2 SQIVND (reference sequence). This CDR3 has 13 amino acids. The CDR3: CASTVAVNYGYTF. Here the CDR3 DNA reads TGTGCCAGTACGGTGGCAGTTAACTATGGCTACACCTTC. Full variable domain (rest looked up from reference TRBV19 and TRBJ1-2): DGGITQSPKYLFRKEGQNVTLSCEQNLNHDAMYWYRQDPGQGLRLIYYSQIVNDFQKGDIAEGYSVSREKKESFPLTVTSAQKNPTAFYLCASTVAVNYGYTFGSGTRLTVV.

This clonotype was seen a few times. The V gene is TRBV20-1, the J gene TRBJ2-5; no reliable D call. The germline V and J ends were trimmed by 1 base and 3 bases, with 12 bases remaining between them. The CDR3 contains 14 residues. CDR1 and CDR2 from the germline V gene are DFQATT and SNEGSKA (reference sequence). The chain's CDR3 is CSARGAWGKETQYF. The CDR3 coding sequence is TGCAGTGCTAGAGGGGCCTGGGGAAAAGAGACCCAGTACTTC.

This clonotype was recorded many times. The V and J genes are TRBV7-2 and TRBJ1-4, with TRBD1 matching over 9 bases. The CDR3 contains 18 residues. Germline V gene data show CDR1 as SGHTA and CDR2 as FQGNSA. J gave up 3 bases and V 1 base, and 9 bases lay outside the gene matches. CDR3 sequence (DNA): TGTGCCAGCAGCTTAGAAGGGACAGGGTGGGGAGCTAATGAAAAACTGTTTTTT. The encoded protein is CASSLEGTGWGANEKLFF.

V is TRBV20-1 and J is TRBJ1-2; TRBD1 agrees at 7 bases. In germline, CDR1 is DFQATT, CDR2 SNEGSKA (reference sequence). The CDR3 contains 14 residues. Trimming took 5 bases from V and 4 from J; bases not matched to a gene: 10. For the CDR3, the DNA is TGCAGTGCTCCCGGACAGACAGGGCCCTATGGCTACACCTTC. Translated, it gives CSAPGQTGPYGYTF.

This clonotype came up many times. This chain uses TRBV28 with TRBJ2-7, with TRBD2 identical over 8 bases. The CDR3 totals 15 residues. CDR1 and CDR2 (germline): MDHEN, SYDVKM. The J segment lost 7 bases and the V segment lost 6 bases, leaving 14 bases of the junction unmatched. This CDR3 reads CASRPISGGLREQYF. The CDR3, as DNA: TGTGCCAGCAGACCAATAAGCGGGGGCCTTAGGGAGCAGTACTTC.

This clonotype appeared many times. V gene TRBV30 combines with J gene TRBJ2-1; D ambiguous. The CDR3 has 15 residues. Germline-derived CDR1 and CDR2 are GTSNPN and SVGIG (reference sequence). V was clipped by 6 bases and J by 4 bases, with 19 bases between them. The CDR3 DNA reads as TGTGCCTGCTCCGAAAGGACCAAGAAGTACAATGAGCAGTTCTTC. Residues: CACSERTKKYNEQFF.

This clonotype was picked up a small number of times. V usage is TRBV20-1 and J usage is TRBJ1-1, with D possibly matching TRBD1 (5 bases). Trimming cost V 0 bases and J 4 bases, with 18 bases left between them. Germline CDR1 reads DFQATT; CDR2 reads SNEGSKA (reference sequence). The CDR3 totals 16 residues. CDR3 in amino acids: CSARDEGGAQGTEAFF. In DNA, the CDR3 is TGCAGTGCTAGAGATGAAGGAGGGGCGCAGGGCACTGAAGCTTTCTTT.

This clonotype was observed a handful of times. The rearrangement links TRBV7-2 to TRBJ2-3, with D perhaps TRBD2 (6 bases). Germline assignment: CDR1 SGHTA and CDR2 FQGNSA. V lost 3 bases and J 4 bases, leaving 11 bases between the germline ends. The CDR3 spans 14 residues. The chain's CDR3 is CASSFSSASDTQYF. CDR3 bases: TGTGCCAGCAGCTTTTCTAGCGCATCAGATACGCAGTATTTT.

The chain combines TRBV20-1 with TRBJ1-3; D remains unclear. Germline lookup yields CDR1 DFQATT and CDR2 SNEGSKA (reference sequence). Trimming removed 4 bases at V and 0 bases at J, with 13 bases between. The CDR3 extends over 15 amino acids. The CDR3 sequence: CSATPQRGSGNTIYF. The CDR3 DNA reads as TGCAGTGCTACACCCCAGCGGGGCTCTGGAAACACCATATATTTT.

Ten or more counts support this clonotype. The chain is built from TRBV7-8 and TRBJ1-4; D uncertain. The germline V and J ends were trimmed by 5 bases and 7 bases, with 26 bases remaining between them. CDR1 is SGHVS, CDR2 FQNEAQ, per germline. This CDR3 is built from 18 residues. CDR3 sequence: CASSRLGRTIQRVEKLFF. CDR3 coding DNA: TGTGCCAGCAGCAGACTTGGGCGTACAATTCAGCGGGTTGAAAAACTGTTTTTT.

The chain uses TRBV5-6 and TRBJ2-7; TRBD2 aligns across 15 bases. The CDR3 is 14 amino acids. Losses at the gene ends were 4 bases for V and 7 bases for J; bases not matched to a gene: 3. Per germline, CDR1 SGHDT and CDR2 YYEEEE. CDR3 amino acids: CASSVGLAGGEQYF. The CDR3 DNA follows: TGTGCCAGCAGCGTGGGACTAGCGGGAGGTGAGCAGTACTTC.

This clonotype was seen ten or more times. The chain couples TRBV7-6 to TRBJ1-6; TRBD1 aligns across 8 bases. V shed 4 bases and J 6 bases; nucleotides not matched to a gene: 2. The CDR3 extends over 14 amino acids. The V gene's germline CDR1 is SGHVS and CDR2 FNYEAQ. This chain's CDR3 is CASSSDRGNSPLHF. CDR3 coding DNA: TGTGCCAGCAGCTCCGACAGGGGTAATTCACCCCTCCACTTT.